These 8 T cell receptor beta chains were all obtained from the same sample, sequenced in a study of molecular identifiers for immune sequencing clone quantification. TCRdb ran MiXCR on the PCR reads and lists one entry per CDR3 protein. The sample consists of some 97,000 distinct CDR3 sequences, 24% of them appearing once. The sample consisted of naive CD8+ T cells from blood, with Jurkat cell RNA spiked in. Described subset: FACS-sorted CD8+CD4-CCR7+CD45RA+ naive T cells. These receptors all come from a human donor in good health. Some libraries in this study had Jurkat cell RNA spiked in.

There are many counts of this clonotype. DNA of the CDR3: TGTGCCAGCAGTCCACAGGGGGGAGGGACTGAAGCTTTCTTT. Its protein product is CASSPQGGGTEAFF. The chain combines TRBV6-5 with TRBJ1-1, with 8 positions matching TRBD1. J was trimmed by 5 bases and V by 5 bases; bases with no gene match: 7. The germline CDR1 and CDR2 sequences are MNHEY and SVGAGI. CDR3 length: 14 amino acids.

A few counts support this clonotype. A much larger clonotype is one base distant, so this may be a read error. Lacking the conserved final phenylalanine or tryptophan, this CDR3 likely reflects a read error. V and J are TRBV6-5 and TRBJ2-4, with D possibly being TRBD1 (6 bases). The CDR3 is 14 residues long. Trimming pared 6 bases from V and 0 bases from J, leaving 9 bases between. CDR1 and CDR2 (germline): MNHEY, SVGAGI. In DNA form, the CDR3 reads TGTGCCAGCAGCGGACAGCTAGCCAAAAACATTCAGTACCTC. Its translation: CASSGQLAKNIQYL.

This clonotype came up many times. The CDR3 sequence: CSVEDRGHSYEQYF. CDR3 in DNA: TGCAGCGTCGAGGACAGGGGACATTCCTACGAGCAGTACTTC. The chain uses TRBV29-1 and TRBJ2-7; 9 bases match TRBD1. Germline CDR1 and CDR2: SQVTM and ANQGSEA. The CDR3 loop spans 14 amino acids. The V and J ends lost 6 bases and 1 base, in that order; junction bases with no gene match: 7.

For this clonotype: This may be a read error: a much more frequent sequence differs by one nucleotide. In nucleotides, the CDR3 is TGCAGTGCTAGGCCCGGGATCCCCACAGATACGCAGTATTTT. Translating it yields CSARPGIPTDTQYF. This chain uses TRBV20-1 with TRBJ2-3; tentatively, D is TRBD2 (5 bases). The CDR3 covers 14 residues. The germline gives CDR1 DFQATT, CDR2 SNEGSKA (reference sequence). V was trimmed by 3 bases and J by 2 bases, leaving 12 bases between them.

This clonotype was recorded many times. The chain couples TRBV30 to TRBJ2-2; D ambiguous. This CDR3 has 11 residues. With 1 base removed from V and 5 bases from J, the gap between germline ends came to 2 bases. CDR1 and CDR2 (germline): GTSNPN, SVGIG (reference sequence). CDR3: CAWSATGELFF. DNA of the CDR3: TGTGCCTGGAGTGCAACCGGGGAGCTGTTTTTT.

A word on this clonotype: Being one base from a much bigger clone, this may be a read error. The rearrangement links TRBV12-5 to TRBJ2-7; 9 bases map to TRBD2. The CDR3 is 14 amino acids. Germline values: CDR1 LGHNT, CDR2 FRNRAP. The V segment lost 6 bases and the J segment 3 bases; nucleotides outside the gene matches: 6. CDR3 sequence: CASGLSGRLYEQYF. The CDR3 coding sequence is TGTGCTAGTGGACTGAGCGGGAGGCTCTACGAGCAGTACTTC.

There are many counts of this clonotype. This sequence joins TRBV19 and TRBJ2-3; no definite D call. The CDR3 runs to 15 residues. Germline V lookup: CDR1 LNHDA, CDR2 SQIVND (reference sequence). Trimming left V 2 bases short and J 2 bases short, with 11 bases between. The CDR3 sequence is CASSISESVTDTQYF. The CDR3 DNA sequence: TGTGCCAGTAGTATAAGTGAGTCAGTCACAGATACGCAGTATTTT. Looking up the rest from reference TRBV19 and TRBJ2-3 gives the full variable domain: DGGITQSPKYLFRKEGQNVTLSCEQNLNHDAMYWYRQDPGQGLRLIYYSQIVNDFQKGDIAEGYSVSREKKESFPLTVTSAQKNPTAFYLCASSISESVTDTQYFGPGTRLTVL.

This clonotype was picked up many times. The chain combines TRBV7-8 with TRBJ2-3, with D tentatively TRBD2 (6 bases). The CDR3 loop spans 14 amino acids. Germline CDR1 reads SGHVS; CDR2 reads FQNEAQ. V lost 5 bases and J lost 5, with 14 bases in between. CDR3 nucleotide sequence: TGTGCCAGCAGCATATCTAGCGAAGAAGATACGCAGTATTTT. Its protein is CASSISSEEDTQYF. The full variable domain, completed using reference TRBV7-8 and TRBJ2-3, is GAGVSQSPRYKVAKRGQDVALRCDPISGHVSLFWYQQALGQGPEFLTYFQNEAQLDKSGLPSDRFFAERPEGSVSTLKIQRTQQEDSAVYLCASSISSEEDTQYFGPGTRLTVL.